The sequence of this T cell receptor beta chain was determined in a study of T cells in Graves' hyperthyroidism and ophthalmopathy. Absent ophthalmopathy progression within 18 months defined stable Graves' hyperthyroidism. Uncontrolled infection, other autoimmune disease, pregnancy or lactation disqualified patients from enrolment. On this clonotype itself: This may be a read error, as it is one base from a much larger clone. This is likely a read error, given that the CDR3 carries no conserved phenylalanine or tryptophan at its end.

Germline values: CDR1 SEHNR, CDR2 FQNEAQ (reference sequence). This CDR3 region has 14 residues. V lost 5 bases and J lost 3; bases outside the gene matches: 7. Amplified TCR beta CDR3 regions came from RNA transcripts. The TCR CDR3 was amplified in a first-round RT-PCR using the HTBI primer set. In TCRdb, the multiplex PCR reads were re-called with MiXCR into one record per CDR3 protein. The sample holds roughly 570,000 distinct CDR3 sequences; around 46% are singletons and the top ten take around 8%. The sequence was obtained from a woman aged 18-29 years with Graves' hyperthyroidism. The specimen sequenced was peripheral blood or thyroid tissue (not recorded which). J is TRBJ2-7 and V is TRBV7-9, with TRBD1 matching 7 bases. CDR3 amino acids: CASSRAGGIYEQYL. The CDR3 region has the DNA TGTGCCAGCAGCCGGGCAGGGGGTATCTACGAGCAGTACCTC.